What follows is one TCR beta chain and its context. Its specificity is unknown. The entry originates in a study of CD8 T cells in Susac syndrome. The study's findings and limits: It was acknowledged by the study that relatively few individuals were included in its TCR sequencing and HLA analysis.

With random hexamers, 0.5 to 1 ug RNA was reverse transcribed. Amplification of TCR beta CDR3 spanned 54 Vbeta and 13 Jbeta via immunoSEQ multiplex PCR. TCRdb ran MiXCR on the immunoSEQ multiplex PCR reads and lists one entry per CDR3 protein. This table holds around 120,000 distinct CDR3 sequences, 93% found once. Blood CD8+ and CD4+ T cells underwent high-throughput TCR beta sequencing. This CDR3 has 13 residues. Per germline, CDR1 SGHVS and CDR2 FNYEAQ. V lost 3 bases, J lost 5 bases, and 10 bases lay in between. The sample was CD4+ T cells from PBMCs. The receptor was isolated from a human donor with multiple sclerosis. The chain links TRBV7-6 to TRBJ2-5, with unresolved D. The CDR3 DNA sequence: TGTGCCAGCAGCTTTTTGGTCGGGGAGACCCAGTACTTC. This translates into CASSFLVGETQYF.